The 30 T cell receptor beta chains listed next were all sequenced from one sample in a study of blood T cells in healthy people across ages (dated by TCRdb to between 2015 and 2017). Libraries were constructed by 5' RACE. Instrument used: Illumina HiSeq 2500. The second PCR ran for about 6 to 11 cycles and used a J-beta primer mix along with a sample-barcoded 5' primer. In TCRdb, the public reads were trimmed at Q25 with fastp and aligned with MiXCR, with productive beta chains retained. Rows with one shared CDR3 protein collapse into an entry with the most common genes and DNA. The sample includes 450,000 to 600,000 distinct CDR3 sequences, with about 28% observed a single time. In total, the top ten clones hold 3.6% of the sample. Another study also made use of these data, one on T cells of mothers and their children.

The specimen was blood. These TCRs come from a boy aged 2 to 10 in good health.

V gene TRBV9 combines with J gene TRBJ1-2, with TRBD1 matching over 9 bases. CDR3 length: 18 amino acids. V shed 0 bases, J shed 5 bases, and the junction held 14 bases outside the gene matches. In germline, CDR1 is SGDLS, CDR2 YYNGEE. As DNA, the CDR3 is TGTGCCAGCAGCGTAGCCGACAGGGGGATGCATTTTCCTTATGGCTACACCTTC. It specifies CASSVADRGMHFPYGYTF. The full variable domain, its missing parts supplied by reference TRBV9 and TRBJ1-2, is DSGVTQTPKHLITATGQRVTLRCSPRSGDLSVYWYQQSLDQGLQFLIQYYNGEERAKGNILERFSAQQFPDLHSELNLSSLELGDSALYFCASSVADRGMHFPYGYTFGSGTRLTVV.

This clonotype was seen a few times. The genes are TRBV6-5 and TRBJ2-1; D might be TRBD1 (6 bases). V was clipped by 6 bases and J by 7 bases, with 10 bases between them. The CDR3 sequence is 12 residues long. CDR1 and CDR2 (germline): MNHEY, SVGAGI. The CDR3 DNA is TGTGCCAGCAGAACGCAGGGGAATGAGCAGTTCTTC. This gives the protein CASRTQGNEQFF.

A word on this clonotype: Relative to the germline gene, one junction end is altered; a read error may explain this. V is TRBV12-3 or TRBV12-4 and J is TRBJ1-5; TRBD1 agrees at 7 bases. There are 14 residues in the CDR3. The DNA of the CDR3 is TGTGCCAGCAGTTCGACAGGGTGGGATCAGCTCCAGCATTTT. Amino acid sequence: CASSSTGWDQLQHF.

This clonotype was found a few times. This sequence joins TRBV6-5 and TRBJ2-5; D gene ambiguous. The J call may be in error: the DNA end matches TRBJ2-7 better. The CDR3 has 15 amino acids. The germline gives CDR1 MNHEY, CDR2 SVGAGI. The CDR3 nucleotides are TGTGCCAGCAGTTACACCGACACGGCGGCCTACGAGCAGTACTTC. Translation: CASSYTDTAAYEQYF.

In its sample, this clonotype was seen many times. This CDR3 reads CASSLPGVGNQPQHF. In nucleotides, the CDR3 is TGTGCCAGCAGTCTCCCGGGTGTGGGGAATCAGCCCCAGCATTTT. V usage is TRBV28 and J usage is TRBJ1-5, with D unresolved. Germline lookup yields CDR1 MDHEN and CDR2 SYDVKM. V was trimmed by 5 bases and J by 4 bases, leaving 15 bases between them. This CDR3 comprises 15 residues. The complete variable domain, with remaining parts taken from reference TRBV28 and TRBJ1-5, reads DVKVTQSSRYLVKRTGEKVFLECVQDMDHENMFWYRQDPGLGLRLIYFSYDVKMKEKGDIPEGYSVSREKKERFSLILESASTNQTSMYLCASSLPGVGNQPQHFGDGTRLSIL.

This clonotype was seen more than once but under ten times. This chain uses TRBV9 with TRBJ1-1; D is uncertain. Germline CDR1 is SGDLS and CDR2 is YYNGEE. Deletions cut 1 base from V and 4 bases from J, with 11 bases between. This CDR3 comprises 14 residues. The DNA for the CDR3 is TGTGCCAGCAGCGTATGGGGTGAGGGCACTGAAGCTTTCTTT. It is translated as CASSVWGEGTEAFF.

In its sample, this clonotype was seen a few times. The chain combines TRBV6-5 with TRBJ2-5; D ambiguous. The CDR3 consists of 15 residues. Trimming took off 2 bases at V and 1 base at J, with 11 bases between the two ends. The V gene's germline CDR1 is MNHEY and CDR2 SVGAGI. For the CDR3, the DNA is TGTGCCAGCAGTTACGCGATACACCTCCAAGAGACCCAGTACTTC. It translates to CASSYAIHLQETQYF.

The chain couples TRBV11-2 to TRBJ2-5, with a weak D call TRBD2 (5 bases). CDR3 length: 15 amino acids. The germline V gene has CDR1 SGHAT and CDR2 FQNNGV. The V end lost 3 bases, the J end lost 11 bases, and 22 bases lay between the germline ends. DNA for the CDR3: TGTGCCAGCAGCTTCCTAAGAGGGCAGGATTCTGAGCAGTACTTC. Its translation: CASSFLRGQDSEQYF.

The CDR3 sequence is CASSMRGQETQYF. CDR3 sequence (DNA): TGTGCCAGCAGTATGCGGGGCCAAGAGACCCAGTACTTC. V is TRBV6-6 and J is TRBJ2-5; D perhaps matches TRBD2 (6 bases). The CDR3 contains 13 residues. The V and J ends lost 5 bases and 1 base respectively, with 8 bases between them. Germline V gene data show CDR1 as MNHNY and CDR2 as SVGAGI (reference sequence).

This chain's CDR3 is CASKSSGHISYEQYF. CDR3 nucleotides: TGTGCCAGCAAGTCGTCGGGACACATCTCCTACGAGCAGTACTTC. The rearrangement uses TRBV6-5 and TRBJ2-7; possibly TRBD1 for D (6 bases). Germline CDR1 MNHEY, CDR2 SVGAGI. The CDR3 extends over 15 amino acids. Trimming took off 7 bases at V and 0 bases at J, with 16 bases between the two ends.

In its sample, this clonotype was seen a few times. This chain joins TRBV11-2 and TRBJ2-5; D tentatively reads TRBD1 or TRBD2 (5 bases each). The germline V gene encodes CDR1 SGHAT and CDR2 FQNNGV. The CDR3 contains 16 residues. The ends were cut back, 2 bases at V and 1 base at J, with 14 bases in the middle. The CDR3 reads CASSLYPGPPQETQYF. The CDR3 DNA reads TGTGCCAGCAGCTTATATCCGGGACCCCCCCAAGAGACCCAGTACTTC.

This clonotype has more than one count but fewer than ten. V and J are TRBV6-2 or TRBV6-3 and TRBJ2-3, with 8 bases matching TRBD2. Germline V gives CDR1 MNHEY, CDR2 SVGEGT. The V and J ends lost 6 bases and 1 base, in that order; junction bases with no gene match: 0. The length of the CDR3 is 13 residues. The CDR3 DNA sequence: TGTGCCAGCAGGACTAGCGGCACAGATACGCAGTATTTT. It encodes CASRTSGTDTQYF.

This chain connects TRBV10-1 to TRBJ1-1; D ambiguous. CDR1 WNHNN and CDR2 SYGVQD come from the germline V gene (reference sequence). The CDR3 is 13 amino acids. V was shortened by 4 bases and J by 0 bases, with 6 bases between the two germline ends. The CDR3 here is CASSAILNTEAFF. Written as DNA, the CDR3 is TGCGCCAGCAGTGCGATCCTGAACACTGAAGCTTTCTTT.

This rearrangement joins TRBV7-9 to TRBJ2-5, with 10 bases that match TRBD1. The DNA end is more similar to TRBJ2-7, so the J call may be wrong. Germline V gene data show CDR1 as SEHNR and CDR2 as FQNEAQ (reference sequence). The CDR3 consists of 15 residues. The CDR3 coding sequence is TGTGCCAGCAGCCCCGGACAGGGGGGGACCTACGAGCAGTACTTC. Encoded protein: CASSPGQGGTYEQYF.

The gene calls are TRBV12-3 or TRBV12-4 and TRBJ2-7; perhaps TRBD2 as D (6 bases). The CDR3 runs to 15 residues. The ends were cut back, 3 bases at V and 1 base at J, with 13 bases in the middle. CDR3 amino acids: CASSLGRGRSYEQYF. The CDR3, as DNA: TGTGCCAGCAGTTTGGGGCGGGGCAGATCCTACGAGCAGTACTTC.

This clonotype turned up a few times. The chain is built from TRBV5-1 and TRBJ2-2; 12 nucleotides align to TRBD2. V lost 7 bases and J lost 3; bases outside the gene matches: 7. This CDR3 has 16 residues. Germline lookup yields CDR1 SGHRS and CDR2 YFSETQ. CDR3 bases: TGCGCCAGCCGCCGACTAGCGGGAGTGGACACCGGGGAGCTGTTTTTT. Translation gives CASRRLAGVDTGELFF.

The chain joins TRBV9 to TRBJ2-1; the match to TRBD2 covers 8 bases. CDR1 is SGDLS and CDR2 is YYNGEE in the germline V gene. The CDR3 runs 18 residues. V dropped 0 bases and J dropped 1; count of bases not matched to a gene: 9. In DNA form, the CDR3 reads TGTGCCAGCAGCGTAGGAGGGCTAGCGGGCTTTTCCTACAATGAGCAGTTCTTC. Translation: CASSVGGLAGFSYNEQFF.

The chain combines TRBV20-1 with TRBJ1-2; 9 nucleotides line up with TRBD1. V shed 7 bases, J shed 4 bases, and the junction held 10 bases outside the gene matches. The CDR3 consists of 14 residues. CDR1 and CDR2 (germline): DFQATT, SNEGSKA (reference sequence). This CDR3 reads CSGEGDRALYGYTF. CDR3 bases: TGCAGTGGAGAAGGGGACAGGGCCCTCTATGGCTACACCTTC.

CDR3 nucleotide sequence: TGCGCCAGCAGCTTGGCTATGGAGACCCAGTACTTC. Translated: CASSLAMETQYF. This chain uses TRBV5-1 with TRBJ2-5; no clear D. Deletions cut 0 bases from V and 5 bases from J, with 5 bases between. In germline, CDR1 is SGHRS, CDR2 YFSETQ. This CDR3 has 12 amino acids.

This clonotype showed up just a few times. In DNA form, the CDR3 reads TGTGCCAGCACTGACAGGGCCCCCTACGAGCAGTACTTC. Amino acids: CASTDRAPYEQYF. The chain combines TRBV6-1 with TRBJ2-7; 7 bases fit TRBD1. The CDR3 totals 13 residues. Germline V gene data show CDR1 as MNHNS and CDR2 as SASEGT. Trimming cost V 7 bases and J 2 bases; bases outside gene matches: 5.

This clonotype was seen a handful of times. This chain uses TRBV27 with TRBJ2-5; D is undetermined. Between the trimmed V and J ends, which lost 4 bases and 14 bases, there was a span of 17 bases. CDR1 and CDR2 from the germline V gene are MNHEY and SMNVEV (reference sequence). The CDR3 length is 12 residues. The CDR3 here is CASSSGFPFLYF. The CDR3 DNA sequence: TGTGCCAGCAGTTCTGGCTTCCCCTTCCTATACTTC.

Only a few counts were recorded for this clonotype. This sequence joins TRBV3-1 and TRBJ1-1, with a weak D call TRBD1 (6 bases). V lost 4 bases and J lost 3, with 15 bases in between. The CDR3 runs 15 residues. The germline CDR1 and CDR2 sequences are LGHDT and YNNKEL (reference sequence). The CDR3 sequence is CASSPSGGADTEAFF. Written as DNA, the CDR3 is TGTGCCAGCAGCCCCTCGGGGGGGGCGGACACTGAAGCTTTCTTT.

The CDR3 DNA reads as TGTGCCAGCAGTTACTCGACTGTCTACGAGCAGTACTTC. Translated: CASSYSTVYEQYF. The gene calls are TRBV6-5 and TRBJ2-7, with unresolved D. The CDR3 runs 13 residues. Trimming left V 0 bases short and J 3 bases short, with 6 bases between. Germline V lookup: CDR1 MNHEY, CDR2 SVGAGI.

With regard to this clonotype: Sequence at one end of the junction differs from germline and may be a read error. The V call is TRBV4-2, the J call TRBJ2-3; 8 nucleotides match TRBD2. The CDR3 spans 16 residues. Germline V CDR1 and CDR2: LGHNA, YNFKEQ. Here the CDR3 DNA reads TGTGCCAGCAGCCAAGCGCGGGGGGCGTCCACAGATACGCCGTATTTT. Protein product: CASSQARGASTDTPYF.

This clonotype came up a few times. The chain has TRBV28 and TRBJ1-5; the match to TRBD1 covers 7 bases. The germline V gene encodes CDR1 MDHEN and CDR2 SYDVKM. V shed 7 bases, J shed 3 bases, and the junction held 6 bases outside the gene matches. The CDR3 sequence is 14 residues long. The CDR3 bases are TGTGCCAGCAAGGTAGGGGGCAACAATCAGCCCCAGCATTTT. It translates to CASKVGGNNQPQHF.

The chain recombines TRBV6-5 with TRBJ2-7; the D is unclear. The V gene's germline CDR1 is MNHEY and CDR2 SVGAGI. The ends were cut back, 6 bases at V and 2 bases at J, with 17 bases in the middle. This CDR3 has 15 residues. The DNA of the CDR3 is TGTGCCAGCAGCCACTTCTCTGGGAACCCCTACGAGCAGTACTTC. It yields the protein CASSHFSGNPYEQYF.

The rearrangement links TRBV6-6 to TRBJ1-4; D is unclear. Germline loops: CDR1 MNHNY, CDR2 SVGAGI (reference sequence). Trimming pared 7 bases from V and 3 bases from J, leaving 12 bases between. This CDR3 contains 14 residues. CDR3 DNA sequence: TGTGCCAGCAAAGGGCCCGGGGCTAATGAAAAACTGTTTTTT. Its translation is CASKGPGANEKLFF.

This clonotype was seen more than once but under ten times. One end of the junction varies from germline; a read error may be responsible. V is TRBV15 and J is TRBJ2-5; maybe TRBD1 (5 bases). Germline V CDR1 and CDR2: LNHNV, YYDKDF (reference sequence). The CDR3 is 13 amino acids. CDR3 nucleotides: TGTGCCACCAGCAGAGTCAGGGAAGAGACCCGGTACTTT. Protein product: CATSRVREETRYF. The full variable domain, with the rest looked up from reference TRBV15 and TRBJ2-5, is DAMVIQNPRYQVTQFGKPVTLSCSQTLNHNVMYWYQQKSSQAPKLLFHYYDKDFNNEADTPDNFQSRRPNTSFCFLDIRSPGLGDTAMYLCATSRVREETRYFGPGTRLLVL.

This clonotype has ten or more counts. Here the CDR3 reads CASSLAGNTGELFF. CDR3 sequence (DNA): TGCGCCAGCAGCTTGGCGGGTAACACCGGGGAGCTGTTTTTT. J is TRBJ2-2 and V is TRBV5-1, with D unresolved. Germline-derived CDR1 and CDR2 are SGHRS and YFSETQ. This CDR3 is 14 amino acids long. V was pared by 0 bases and J by 2 bases, with 5 bases between.

This chain connects TRBV12-3 or TRBV12-4 to TRBJ2-1; weak D call: TRBD1 (5 bases). The CDR3 consists of 10 residues. Trimming left V 2 bases short and J 12 bases short, with 5 bases between. The CDR3 DNA follows: TGTGCCAGCAGTTTAAGGGGGCAGTTCTTC. It codes for CASSLRGQFF.